A selection of T cell receptor beta chains follows, all from one sample in a study of OX40 agonist ivuxolimab in advanced cancers. The protocol was immunoSEQ multiplex PCR, while the TCRdb copy is restricted to in-frame clones and leaves out a portion. The sample comprises approximately 41,000 clones, about 83% of which are singletons, and about a third rests with the top ten. The material sequenced was CD4+ or CD8+ T cells sorted from blood, taken in a trial of the OX40 agonist ivuxolimab. Receptor source: an adult with an advanced solid tumor such as melanoma, head and neck, liver or kidney cancer. Each CDR3 is given with its conserved first and last residue.

j_gene: TRBJ2-2; v_gene: TRBV6-5; CDR3aa: CASRAPQPGELFF
j_gene: TRBJ2-7; v_gene: TRBV7-8; CDR3aa: CASSQDRGYEQYF
j_gene: TRBJ2-2; v_gene: TRBV4-2; CDR3aa: CASSQAGVSSGTGELFF
j_gene: TRBJ2-5; v_gene: TRBV18; CDR3aa: CASSLLRGQLGQETQYF
j_gene: TRBJ2-3; v_gene: TRBV23-1; CDR3aa: CASSQSDRTDTQYF
j_gene: TRBJ2-4; v_gene: TRBV6-6; CDR3aa: CASSDRVAKNIQYF
j_gene: TRBJ2-2; v_gene: TRBV6-6; CDR3aa: CASSQGRPGTGELFF
j_gene: TRBJ2-4; v_gene: TRBV6-4; CDR3aa: CASRKGGNIQYF
j_gene: TRBJ1-6; v_gene: TRBV6-5; CDR3aa: CASSDRIYNSPLHF
j_gene: TRBJ2-7; v_gene: TRBV5-1; CDR3aa: CASSWGGYEQYF
j_gene: TRBJ1-5; v_gene: TRBV7-9; CDR3aa: CASSGWGDKGNQPQHF